This T cell receptor (beta chain) was retrieved from a study of T cells in localized non-small cell lung cancer. Study-wide points: A raised T cell density in blood coincided with lengthier overall survival. Only one tumor region went through sequencing, so heterogeneity may still be there. Adjacent uninvolved lung tissue had the highest T cell clonality, exceeding tumor.

Concerning this clone: Its specificity is not known.

There are 17 residues in the CDR3. Trimming stripped 5 bases from V and 0 bases from J, with 19 bases between. Germline V lookup: CDR1 LNHDA, CDR2 SQIVND (reference sequence). Sequenced by immunoSEQ multiplex PCR; TCRdb stores in-frame clones only, minus some. The table records 15,000 to 18,000 clones, 70% to 90% of them present only once. The specimen comprised peripheral blood mononuclear cells, sampled before any cancer treatment. This TCR was sampled from a male donor older than 55 with stage II lung adenocarcinoma. The chain joins TRBV19 to TRBJ1-1; perhaps TRBD1 as D (6 bases). The CDR3 protein is CASSPPGLGGLNTEAFF. In nucleotides, the CDR3 is TGTGCCAGTAGTCCCCCAGGACTGGGGGGCTTGAACACTGAAGCTTTCTTT.